The 3 T cell receptor beta chains given below trace back to one sample, sequenced in a study of early T cells in non-severe SARS-CoV-2 infection. TCRdb passed the 5' RACE reads through MiXCR, listing each CDR3 protein once. The table lists some 40,000 distinct CDR3 sequences, about 5.5% of them singletons. Material: whole blood, obtained at baseline. All receptors come from an adult who was a healthcare worker with PCR-confirmed SARS-CoV-2 infection or an uninfected control (not recorded which).

This clonotype was recorded many times. V and J are TRBV30 and TRBJ2-2, with D perhaps matching TRBD1 (5 bases). Trimming took off 0 bases at V and 7 bases at J, with 15 bases between the two ends. Germline lookup yields CDR1 GTSNPN and CDR2 SVGIG (reference sequence). This CDR3 has 15 residues. Here the CDR3 reads CAWSVPGRAVGELFF. DNA for the CDR3: TGTGCCTGGAGTGTACCAGGCAGGGCGGTCGGGGAGCTGTTTTTT.

The gene calls are TRBV5-1 and TRBJ2-7; D gene uncertain. V was shortened by 4 bases and J by 7 bases, with 18 bases between the two germline ends. The CDR3 is 14 amino acids. Germline loops: CDR1 SGHRS, CDR2 YFSETQ. The CDR3 sequence is CASSPTYPDWEQYF. For the CDR3, the DNA is TGCGCCAGCAGCCCGACCTACCCAGACTGGGAGCAGTACTTC.

The sample holds many counts of this clonotype. This sequence joins TRBV14 and TRBJ2-7; D is undetermined. The CDR3 is made up of 14 amino acids. From germline, CDR1 is SGHDN and CDR2 FVKESK. V lost 1 base, J lost 3 bases, and 10 bases lay in between. CDR3 sequence: CASSQVDTFYEQYF. DNA of the CDR3: TGTGCCAGCAGCCAAGTTGATACCTTCTACGAGCAGTACTTC.